The present T cell receptor beta chain was sequenced within a study of shared clonotypes between healthy human individuals. The wider study: In total, the donors were a couple of women and a few men aged 18 to 49. Each donor contributed plates that comprised three CD4 naive, three CD4 memory, two CD8 naive and one CD8 memory.

In the case of this clone: Its antigen is not known.

The CDR3 length is 14 residues. Germline loops: CDR1 MNHNS, CDR2 SASEGT. V was trimmed by 1 base and J by 3 bases, leaving 10 bases between them. The study, taken as a whole, reports: Clonotype sharing across a few donors was observed for 4% to 6.5% of naive CD4 clonotypes.

The assay was run at deep level. The assay was immunoSEQ multiplex PCR, and TCRdb's table has in-frame clones only and misses some. This sample yields around 990,000 clones, of which about 80% are seen a single time; approximately 0.95% belongs to the top ten. The chain employs TRBV6-1 and TRBJ2-7; unclear D gene. The sequenced sample was memory CD4+ T cells from PBMCs. Noted subset: CD45RA-negative fraction. The TCR sequence derives from a man aged 18 to 30 in good health. Some clones in this sample may be carry-over from other donors' samples. The CDR3 is CASSEGPTNYEQYF. The CDR3 region has the DNA TGTGCCAGCAGTGAAGGTCCGACGAACTACGAGCAGTACTTC.